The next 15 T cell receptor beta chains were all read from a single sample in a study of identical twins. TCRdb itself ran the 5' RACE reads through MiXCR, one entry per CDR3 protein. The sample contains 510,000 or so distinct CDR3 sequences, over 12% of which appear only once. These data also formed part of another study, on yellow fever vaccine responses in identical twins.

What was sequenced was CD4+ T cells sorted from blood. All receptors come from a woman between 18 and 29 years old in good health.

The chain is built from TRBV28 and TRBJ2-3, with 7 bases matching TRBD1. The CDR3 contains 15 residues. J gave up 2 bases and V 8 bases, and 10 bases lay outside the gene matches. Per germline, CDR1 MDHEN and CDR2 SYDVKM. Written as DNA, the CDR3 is TGTGCCAGCCCACCGACAGGGAGAGTCACAGATACGCAGTATTTT. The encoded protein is CASPPTGRVTDTQYF.

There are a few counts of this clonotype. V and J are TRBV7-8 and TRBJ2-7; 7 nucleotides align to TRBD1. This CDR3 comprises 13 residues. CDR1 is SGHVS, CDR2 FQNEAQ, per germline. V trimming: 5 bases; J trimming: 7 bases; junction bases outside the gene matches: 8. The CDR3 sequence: CASSQQGPGEQYF. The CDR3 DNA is TGTGCCAGCAGCCAACAGGGGCCGGGAGAGCAGTACTTC.

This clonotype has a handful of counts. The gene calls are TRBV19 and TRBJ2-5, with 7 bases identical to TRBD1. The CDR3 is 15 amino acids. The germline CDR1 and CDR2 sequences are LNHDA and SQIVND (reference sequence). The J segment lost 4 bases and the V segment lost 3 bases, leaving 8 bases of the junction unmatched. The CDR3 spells CASSIGRGLGETQYF. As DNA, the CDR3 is TGTGCCAGTAGTATTGGAAGGGGGCTTGGAGAGACCCAGTACTTC. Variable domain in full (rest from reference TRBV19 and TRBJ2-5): DGGITQSPKYLFRKEGQNVTLSCEQNLNHDAMYWYRQDPGQGLRLIYYSQIVNDFQKGDIAEGYSVSREKKESFPLTVTSAQKNPTAFYLCASSIGRGLGETQYFGPGTRLLVL.

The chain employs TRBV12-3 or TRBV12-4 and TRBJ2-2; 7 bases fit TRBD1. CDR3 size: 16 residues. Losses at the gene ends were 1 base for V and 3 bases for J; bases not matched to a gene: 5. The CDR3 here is CASSLGQGVYTGELFF. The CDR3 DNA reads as TGTGCCAGCAGTTTAGGTCAGGGGGTATACACCGGGGAGCTGTTTTTT.

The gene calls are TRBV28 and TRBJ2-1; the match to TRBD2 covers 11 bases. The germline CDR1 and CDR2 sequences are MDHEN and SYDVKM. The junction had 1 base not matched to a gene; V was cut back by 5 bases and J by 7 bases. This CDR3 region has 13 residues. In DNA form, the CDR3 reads TGTGCCAGCAGTGGGACTAGCGGAAATGAGCAGTTCTTC. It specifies CASSGTSGNEQFF.

The chain's CDR3 is CASSLVQGVITDTQYF. The CDR3 coding sequence is TGTGCCAGCAGCTTAGTTCAGGGGGTGATCACAGATACGCAGTATTTT. The rearrangement joins TRBV7-8 to TRBJ2-3; 7 bases fit TRBD1. Germline loops: CDR1 SGHVS, CDR2 FQNEAQ. The CDR3 loop spans 16 amino acids. J lost 2 bases, V lost 1 base, and 6 bases had no gene match.

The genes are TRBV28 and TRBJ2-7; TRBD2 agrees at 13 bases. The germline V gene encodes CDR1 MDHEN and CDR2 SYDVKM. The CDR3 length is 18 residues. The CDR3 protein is CASSRSPGLAGVFYERYV. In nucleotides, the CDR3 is TGTGCCAGCAGTCGCTCCCCTGGACTAGCGGGGGTTTTCTACGAGCGGTACGTC.

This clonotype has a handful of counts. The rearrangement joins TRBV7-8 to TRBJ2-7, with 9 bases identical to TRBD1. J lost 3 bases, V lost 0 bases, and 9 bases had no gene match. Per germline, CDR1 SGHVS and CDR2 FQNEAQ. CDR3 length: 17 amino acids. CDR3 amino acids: CASSLAAPGQGSYEQYF. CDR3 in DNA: TGTGCCAGCAGCTTAGCCGCTCCGGGACAGGGCAGCTACGAGCAGTACTTC.

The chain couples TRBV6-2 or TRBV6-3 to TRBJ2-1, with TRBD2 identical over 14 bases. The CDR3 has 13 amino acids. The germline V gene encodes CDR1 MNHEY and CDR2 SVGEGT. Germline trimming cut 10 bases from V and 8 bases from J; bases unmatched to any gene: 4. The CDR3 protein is CATRLAGGYEQFF. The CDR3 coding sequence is TGTGCCACACGACTAGCGGGAGGGTATGAGCAGTTCTTC.

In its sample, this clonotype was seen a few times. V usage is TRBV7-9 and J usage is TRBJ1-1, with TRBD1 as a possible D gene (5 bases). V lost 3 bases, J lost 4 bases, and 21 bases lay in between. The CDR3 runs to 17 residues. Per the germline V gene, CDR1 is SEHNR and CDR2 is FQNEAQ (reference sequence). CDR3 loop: CASSFQSGTLRITEAFF. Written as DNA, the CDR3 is TGTGCCAGCAGCTTCCAATCCGGGACCCTGCGGATCACTGAAGCTTTCTTT.

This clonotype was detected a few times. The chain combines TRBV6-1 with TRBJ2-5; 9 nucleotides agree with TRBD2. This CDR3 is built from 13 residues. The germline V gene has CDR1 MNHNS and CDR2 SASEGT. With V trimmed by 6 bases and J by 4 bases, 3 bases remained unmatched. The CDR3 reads CASSSSGVETQYF. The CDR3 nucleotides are TGTGCCAGCAGCTCTAGCGGGGTAGAGACCCAGTACTTC.

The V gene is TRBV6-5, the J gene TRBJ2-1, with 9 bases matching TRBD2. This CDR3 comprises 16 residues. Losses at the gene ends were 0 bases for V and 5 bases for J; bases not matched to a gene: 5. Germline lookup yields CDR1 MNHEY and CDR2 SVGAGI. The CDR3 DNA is TGTGCCAGCAGTTACTCATTACTAGCGGGTGACAATGAGCAGTTCTTC. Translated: CASSYSLLAGDNEQFF.

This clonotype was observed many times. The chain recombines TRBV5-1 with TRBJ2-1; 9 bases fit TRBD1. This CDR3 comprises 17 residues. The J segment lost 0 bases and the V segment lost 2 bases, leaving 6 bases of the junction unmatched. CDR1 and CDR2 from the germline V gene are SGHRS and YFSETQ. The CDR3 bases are TGCGCCAGCAGCTTACGGACAGGGGACCGCTCCTACAATGAGCAGTTCTTC. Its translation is CASSLRTGDRSYNEQFF.

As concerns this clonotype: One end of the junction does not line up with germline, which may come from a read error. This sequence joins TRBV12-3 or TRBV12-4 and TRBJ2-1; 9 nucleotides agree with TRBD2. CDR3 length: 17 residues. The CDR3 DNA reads TGTACCAGCAGTTTAAGAGAGCGGGGGGCCATCTACAATGAGCAGTTCTTC. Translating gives CTSSLRERGAIYNEQFF.

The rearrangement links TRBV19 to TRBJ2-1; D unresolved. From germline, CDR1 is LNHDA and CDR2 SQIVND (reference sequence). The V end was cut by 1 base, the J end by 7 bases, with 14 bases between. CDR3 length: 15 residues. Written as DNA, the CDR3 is TGTGCCAGTAGTATAGTGGCTAGTTTAGGGAATGAGCAGTTCTTC. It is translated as CASSIVASLGNEQFF.